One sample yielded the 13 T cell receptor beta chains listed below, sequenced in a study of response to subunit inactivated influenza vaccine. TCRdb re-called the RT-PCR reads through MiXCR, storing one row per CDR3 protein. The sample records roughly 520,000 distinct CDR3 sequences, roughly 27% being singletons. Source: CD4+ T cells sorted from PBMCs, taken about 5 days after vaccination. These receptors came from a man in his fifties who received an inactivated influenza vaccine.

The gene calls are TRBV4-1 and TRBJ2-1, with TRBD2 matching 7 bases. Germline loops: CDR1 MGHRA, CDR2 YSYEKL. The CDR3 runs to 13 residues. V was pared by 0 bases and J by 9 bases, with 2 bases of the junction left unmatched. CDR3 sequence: CASSQDPGGEQFF. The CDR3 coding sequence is TGCGCCAGCAGCCAAGATCCGGGGGGTGAGCAGTTCTTC.

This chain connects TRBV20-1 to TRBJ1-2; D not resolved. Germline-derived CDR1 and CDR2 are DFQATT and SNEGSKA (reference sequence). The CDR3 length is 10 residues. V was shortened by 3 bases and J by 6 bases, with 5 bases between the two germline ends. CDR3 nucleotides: TGCAGTGCTAGCGACAATGGCTACACCTTC. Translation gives CSASDNGYTF.

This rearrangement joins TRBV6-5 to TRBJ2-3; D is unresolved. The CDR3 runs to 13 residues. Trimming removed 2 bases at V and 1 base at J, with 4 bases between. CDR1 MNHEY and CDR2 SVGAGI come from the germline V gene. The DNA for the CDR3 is TGTGCCAGCAGTTACCCGGGCACAGATACGCAGTATTTT. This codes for CASSYPGTDTQYF.

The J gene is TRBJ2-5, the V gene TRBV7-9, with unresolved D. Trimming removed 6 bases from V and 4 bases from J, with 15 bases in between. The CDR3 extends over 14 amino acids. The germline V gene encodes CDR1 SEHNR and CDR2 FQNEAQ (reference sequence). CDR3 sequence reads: CASRPGGNRETQYF. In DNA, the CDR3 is TGTGCCAGCAGACCCGGTGGGAATCGAGAGACCCAGTACTTC.

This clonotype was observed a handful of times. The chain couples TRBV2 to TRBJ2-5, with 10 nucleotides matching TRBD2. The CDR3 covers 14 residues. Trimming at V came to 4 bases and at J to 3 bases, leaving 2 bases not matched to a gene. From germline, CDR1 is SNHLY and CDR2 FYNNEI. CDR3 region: CASSGSGRKETQYF. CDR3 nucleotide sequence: TGTGCCAGCAGTGGTAGCGGGAGGAAAGAGACCCAGTACTTC.

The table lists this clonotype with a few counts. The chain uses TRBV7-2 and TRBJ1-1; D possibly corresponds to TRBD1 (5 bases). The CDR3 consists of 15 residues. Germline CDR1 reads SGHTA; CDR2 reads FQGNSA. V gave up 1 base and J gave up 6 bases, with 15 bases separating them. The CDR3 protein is CASSLDTGLGAEAFF. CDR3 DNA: TGTGCCAGCAGCTTAGATACGGGGCTGGGGGCTGAAGCTTTCTTT.

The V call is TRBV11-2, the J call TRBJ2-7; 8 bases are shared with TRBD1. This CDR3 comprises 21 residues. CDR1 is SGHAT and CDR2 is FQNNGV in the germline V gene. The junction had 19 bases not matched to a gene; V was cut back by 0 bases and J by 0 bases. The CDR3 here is CASSLEGQGGFLGLSSYEQYF. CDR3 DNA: TGTGCCAGCAGCTTAGAAGGACAGGGAGGCTTTTTGGGATTGAGCTCCTACGAGCAGTACTTC. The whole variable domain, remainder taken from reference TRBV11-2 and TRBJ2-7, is EAGVAQSPRYKIIEKRQSVAFWCNPISGHATLYWYQQILGQGPKLLIQFQNNGVVDDSQLPKDRFSAERLKGVDSTLKIQPAKLEDSAVYLCASSLEGQGGFLGLSSYEQYFGPGTRLTVT.

The CDR3 sequence is CSARPTGQTYTGYTF. The CDR3 DNA reads as TGCAGTGCTAGACCCACGGGACAGACATACACTGGCTACACCTTC. The V call is TRBV20-1, the J call TRBJ1-2; TRBD1 matches 7 bases. This CDR3 comprises 15 residues. After removal of 2 bases from V and 7 bases from J, the junction contained 13 bases not matched to a gene. The V gene's germline CDR1 is DFQATT and CDR2 SNEGSKA (reference sequence).

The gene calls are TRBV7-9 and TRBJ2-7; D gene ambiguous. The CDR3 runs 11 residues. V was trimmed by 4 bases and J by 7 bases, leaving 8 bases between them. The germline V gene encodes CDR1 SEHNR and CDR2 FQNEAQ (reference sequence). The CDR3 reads CASSSVGEQYF. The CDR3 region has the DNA TGTGCCAGCAGCTCGGTAGGGGAGCAGTACTTC.

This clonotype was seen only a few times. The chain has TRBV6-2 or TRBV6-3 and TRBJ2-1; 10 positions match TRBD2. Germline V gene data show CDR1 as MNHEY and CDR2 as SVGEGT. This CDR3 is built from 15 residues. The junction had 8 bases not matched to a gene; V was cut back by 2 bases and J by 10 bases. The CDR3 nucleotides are TGTGCCAGCAGTTACCCTAGCGGGGGATCAGGGGAGCAGTTCTTC. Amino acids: CASSYPSGGSGEQFF.

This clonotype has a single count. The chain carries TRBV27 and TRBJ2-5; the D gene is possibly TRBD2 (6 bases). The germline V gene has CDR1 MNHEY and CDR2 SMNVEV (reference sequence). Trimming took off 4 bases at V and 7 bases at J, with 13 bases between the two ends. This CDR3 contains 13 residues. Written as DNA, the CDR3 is TGTGCCAGCAGTTCCGGGGGTCGGGGGACCCAGTACTTC. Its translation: CASSSGGRGTQYF.

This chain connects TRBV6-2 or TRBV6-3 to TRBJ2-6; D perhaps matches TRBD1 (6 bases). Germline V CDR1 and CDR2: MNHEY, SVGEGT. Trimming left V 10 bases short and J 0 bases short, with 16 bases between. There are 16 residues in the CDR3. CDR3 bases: TGTGCCACCAGACCGGACAGCCTCTCTGGGGCCAACGTCCTGACTTTC. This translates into CATRPDSLSGANVLTF.

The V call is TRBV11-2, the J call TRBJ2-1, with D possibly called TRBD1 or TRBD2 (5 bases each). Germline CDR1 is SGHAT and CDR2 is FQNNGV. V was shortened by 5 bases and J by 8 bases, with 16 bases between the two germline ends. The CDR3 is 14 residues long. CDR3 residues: CASSINQGVDEQFF. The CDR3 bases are TGTGCCAGCAGCATTAACCAGGGAGTGGATGAGCAGTTCTTC.